The 32 T cell receptor beta chains in this list originate from one sample, sequenced in a study of blood T cell repertoires in COVID-19. Sequenced by immunoSEQ multiplex PCR; TCRdb stores in-frame clones only, minus some. The data show about 210,000 clones, 81% seen once. The source material was PBMCs or T cells enriched from blood (not recorded which). Receptors originate from a woman aged 50 to 60 with acute COVID-19.

The chain combines TRBV11-2 with TRBJ1-4; D gene unclear. CDR1 SGHAT and CDR2 FQNNGV come from the germline V gene. The V end lost 1 base, the J end lost 8 bases, and 11 bases lay between the germline ends. The CDR3 totals 14 residues. As DNA, the CDR3 is TGTGCCAGCAGCTTAGGAGGAAGCGCCGAAAAACTGTTTTTT. It yields the protein CASSLGGSAEKLFF.

V gene TRBV29-1 combines with J gene TRBJ2-7; D not certain. Per the germline V gene, CDR1 is SQVTM and CDR2 is ANQGSEA. With 4 bases removed from V and 5 bases from J, the gap between germline ends came to 15 bases. The CDR3 runs 13 residues. The CDR3 nucleotides read TGCAGCGTTGCAAACAGACCGCAAGACGAGCAGTACTTC. Amino acid sequence: CSVANRPQDEQYF.

This clone was counted between two and nine times. The chain carries TRBV5-1 and TRBJ1-5; TRBD1 matches 11 bases. After removal of 3 bases from V and 5 bases from J, the junction contained 4 bases not matched to a gene. This CDR3 spans 15 amino acids. Per germline, CDR1 SGHRS and CDR2 YFSETQ. The CDR3 nucleotides read TGCGCCAGCAGCTGGACAGGGGGCAAGGATCAGCCCCAGCATTTT. Amino acids: CASSWTGGKDQPQHF.

The chain carries TRBV7-9 and TRBJ1-2; 7 nucleotides line up with TRBD1. This CDR3 has 15 amino acids. V shed 4 bases and J 3 bases; nucleotides not matched to a gene: 8. Per germline, CDR1 SEHNR and CDR2 FQNEAQ (reference sequence). This chain's CDR3 is CASSSNQGEYYGYTF. The CDR3 DNA follows: TGTGCCAGCAGCTCCAACCAGGGGGAATACTATGGCTACACCTTC.

The chain links TRBV7-2 to TRBJ1-1; D uncertain. The V end lost 0 bases, the J end lost 0 bases, and 8 bases lay between the germline ends. The CDR3 loop spans 15 amino acids. Germline V lookup: CDR1 SGHTA, CDR2 FQGNSA. CDR3 sequence reads: CASSLAESMNTEAFF. For the CDR3, the DNA is TGTGCCAGCAGCTTAGCGGAGTCAATGAACACTGAAGCTTTCTTT.

The rearrangement links TRBV11-3 to TRBJ2-1; 12 bases agree with TRBD2. The CDR3 extends over 15 amino acids. CDR1 and CDR2 (germline): SGHNT, YENEEA. Unmatched junction bases numbered 4, after V lost 6 bases and J lost 4 bases. CDR3 bases: TGTGCCAGCAGACTGACTAGCGGGGGTTACAATGAGCAGTTCTTC. This codes for CASRLTSGGYNEQFF.

The DNA of the CDR3 is TGTGCCAGCAAGGGCGGGAGGACCGCCTACGAGCAGTACTTC. Translating gives CASKGGRTAYEQYF. This chain uses TRBV28 with TRBJ2-7; TRBD2 matches at 8 bases. The CDR3 is 14 amino acids. The trim removed 7 bases at V and 2 bases at J, leaving 7 bases unmatched. The V gene's germline CDR1 is MDHEN and CDR2 SYDVKM.

The CDR3 spells CASSLDPQGTEAFF. CDR3 DNA: TGTGCCAGCAGCCTTGATCCACAGGGGACTGAAGCTTTCTTT. J is TRBJ1-1 and V is TRBV9; 7 bases match TRBD1. The CDR3 loop spans 14 amino acids. CDR1 and CDR2 from the germline V gene are SGDLS and YYNGEE. Germline trimming cut 4 bases from V and 5 bases from J; bases unmatched to any gene: 8.

This chain's CDR3 is CASSLNRNGYTF. The CDR3 DNA follows: TGTGCCAGCAGCTTGAACAGAAATGGCTACACCTTC. V is TRBV5-6 and J is TRBJ1-2; unclear D gene. The CDR3 spans 12 residues. Trimming removed 1 base from V and 6 bases from J, with 7 bases in between. Germline lookup yields CDR1 SGHDT and CDR2 YYEEEE.

Worth noting for this clone: Since a much larger clone is just one base distant, this may be a read error. The chain couples TRBV28 to TRBJ2-5, with TRBD2 matching over 8 bases. The CDR3 totals 15 residues. Germline CDR1 and CDR2: MDHEN and SYDVKM. V dropped 3 bases and J dropped 5; count of bases not matched to a gene: 8. CDR3 bases: TGTGCCAGCAGTTTGCTCCGGGGGGGCGGGGAGACCCAGTACTTC. Its protein is CASSLLRGGGETQYF. Together with reference TRBV28 and TRBJ2-5, the CDR3 gives the full variable domain: DVKVTQSSRYLVKRTGEKVFLECVQDMDHENMFWYRQDPGLGLRLIYFSYDVKMKEKGDIPEGYSVSREKKERFSLILESASTNQTSMYLCASSLLRGGGETQYFGPGTRLLVL.

This clone was counted between two and nine times. This chain's CDR3 is CASGDSPRQPQHF. The CDR3 coding sequence is TGTGCCAGCGGGGACAGTCCCCGTCAGCCCCAGCATTTT. The chain is built from TRBV2 and TRBJ1-5; 7 bases fit TRBD1. This CDR3 contains 13 residues. Germline V lookup: CDR1 SNHLY, CDR2 FYNNEI. V lost 8 bases, J lost 6 bases, and 7 bases stayed unmatched.

The CDR3 sequence is CASSLEGARNTEAFF. CDR3 in DNA: TGCGCCAGCAGCTTAGAGGGGGCCCGGAACACTGAAGCTTTCTTT. V gene TRBV5-1 combines with J gene TRBJ1-1, with 7 bases lining up with TRBD1. Germline loops: CDR1 SGHRS, CDR2 YFSETQ. The trim removed 2 bases at V and 1 base at J, leaving 5 bases unmatched. The CDR3 has 15 amino acids. The variable domain in full, with the rest retrieved from reference TRBV5-1 and TRBJ1-1, is KAGVTQTPRYLIKTRGQQVTLSCSPISGHRSVSWYQQTPGQGLQFLFEYFSETQRNKGNFPGRFSGRQFSNSRSEMNVSTLELGDSALYLCASSLEGARNTEAFFGQGTRLTVV.

The chain has TRBV24-1 and TRBJ2-3; possible D gene TRBD1, 5 bases. V shed 5 bases and J shed 3 bases, with 8 bases lying between them. Looked up from germline, CDR1 is KGHDR and CDR2 is SFDVKD. CDR3 length: 13 amino acids. In DNA, the CDR3 is TGTGCCACCAGTGTCCAGGGAACAGATACGCAGTATTTT. This translates into CATSVQGTDTQYF.

The chain employs TRBV7-6 and TRBJ2-5; 13 bases are shared with TRBD2. The V and J ends lost 5 bases and 5 bases, in that order; junction bases with no gene match: 8. Looked up from germline, CDR1 is SGHVS and CDR2 is FNYEAQ. The CDR3 runs 16 residues. CDR3 protein: CASSPGLAGQVETQYF. The CDR3 region has the DNA TGTGCCAGCAGCCCGGGACTAGCGGGACAGGTTGAGACCCAGTACTTC. The full variable domain, in which reference TRBV7-6 and TRBJ2-5 provide the parts outside the CDR3, is GAGVSQSPRYKVTKRGQDVALRCDPISGHVSLYWYRQALGQGPEFLTYFNYEAQQDKSGLPNDRFSAERPEGSISTLTIQRTEQRDSAMYRCASSPGLAGQVETQYFGPGTRLLVL.

The V gene is TRBV7-8, the J gene TRBJ1-3, with unresolved D. Germline V gene lookup returns CDR1 SGHVS and CDR2 FQNEAQ. V was trimmed by 5 bases and J by 3 bases, leaving 20 bases between them. The CDR3 covers 17 residues. The CDR3 bases are TGTGCCAGCAGCCCGAGGATGGGTTGGGAGGTTGGAAACACCATATATTTT. Amino acid sequence: CASSPRMGWEVGNTIYF.

V is TRBV30 and J is TRBJ1-5, with 7 bases matching TRBD1. Germline V gene sequence: CDR1 GTSNPN, CDR2 SVGIG (reference sequence). J gave up 2 bases and V 3 bases, and 1 base lay outside the gene matches. This CDR3 has 13 residues. The CDR3: CAWRGTGNQPQHF. The DNA for the CDR3 is TGTGCCTGGAGAGGGACAGGCAATCAGCCCCAGCATTTT.

The chain uses TRBV5-4 and TRBJ2-1, with 7 bases matching TRBD2. V lost 0 bases, J lost 2 bases, and 8 bases stayed unmatched. Germline values: CDR1 SGHNT, CDR2 YYREEE (reference sequence). The CDR3 has 17 amino acids. CDR3 bases: TGTGCCAGCAGCTTGGCCCTGGGGCGGGGGACCTACAATGAGCAGTTCTTC. This gives the protein CASSLALGRGTYNEQFF.

The chain combines TRBV4-2 with TRBJ2-7; 15 nucleotides match TRBD2. J lost 3 bases, V lost 3 bases, and 0 bases had no gene match. The CDR3 runs to 15 residues. Germline CDR1 is LGHNA and CDR2 is YNFKEQ. CDR3 sequence reads: CASSQGLAGGYEQYF. The DNA for the CDR3 is TGTGCCAGCAGCCAGGGACTAGCGGGAGGCTACGAGCAGTACTTC.

This clone was seen ten or more times. V usage is TRBV19 and J usage is TRBJ2-4; 8 nucleotides align to TRBD1. The CDR3 consists of 17 residues. Germline CDR1 reads LNHDA; CDR2 reads SQIVND (reference sequence). V was clipped by 2 bases and J by 0 bases; unmatched bases: 6. CDR3: CASSINGRGQAKNIQYF. CDR3 bases: TGTGCCAGTAGTATAAACGGCAGGGGGCAAGCCAAAAACATTCAGTACTTC.

The chain recombines TRBV4-1 with TRBJ2-7; possibly TRBD2 for D (6 bases). V lost 0 bases to trimming and J lost 1 base, with 22 bases between them. This CDR3 is 19 amino acids long. CDR1 MGHRA and CDR2 YSYEKL come from the germline V gene. The CDR3 region has the DNA TGCGCCAGCAGCCAAGATCTGATAGTCAAGGGGAGGTGGTCCTACGAGCAGTACTTC. Amino acid sequence: CASSQDLIVKGRWSYEQYF.

The rearrangement uses TRBV5-1 and TRBJ1-6, with D maybe TRBD1 (5 bases). The germline CDR1 and CDR2 sequences are SGHRS and YFSETQ. Trimming removed 0 bases at V and 6 bases at J, with 13 bases between. This CDR3 is 16 amino acids long. CDR3 loop: CASSLGGAWGNSPLHF. The DNA for the CDR3 is TGCGCCAGCAGCTTGGGTGGGGCTTGGGGTAATTCACCCCTCCACTTT.

The chain links TRBV5-6 to TRBJ2-5; 8 nucleotides line up with TRBD1. CDR3 length: 13 residues. Germline values: CDR1 SGHDT, CDR2 YYEEEE. The V gene end was trimmed by 4 bases and the J gene end by 5 bases; junction bases not matched to a gene: 4. Written as DNA, the CDR3 is TGTGCCAGCAGCGCGGACAGGGCGGAGACCCAGTACTTC. Encoded protein: CASSADRAETQYF.

This chain uses TRBV2 with TRBJ2-3; D not resolved. Germline V CDR1 and CDR2: SNHLY, FYNNEI. Trimming cost V 3 bases and J 3 bases, with 4 bases left between them. The CDR3 runs to 12 residues. In nucleotides, the CDR3 is TGTGCCAGCAGTGACACTACAGATACGCAGTATTTT. Its translation is CASSDTTDTQYF.

V gene TRBV4-1 combines with J gene TRBJ2-7; TRBD1 matches 8 bases. V lost 1 base and J lost 3; bases outside the gene matches: 5. Germline V gene lookup returns CDR1 MGHRA and CDR2 YSYEKL. The CDR3 runs to 15 residues. CDR3 in amino acids: CASSQGLTGGYEQYF. The CDR3 DNA sequence: TGCGCCAGCAGCCAAGGACTAACAGGGGGCTACGAGCAGTACTTC.

The J gene is TRBJ2-2, the V gene TRBV5-1; 9 nucleotides agree with TRBD2. V trimming: 2 bases; J trimming: 0 bases; junction bases outside the gene matches: 5. The germline V gene encodes CDR1 SGHRS and CDR2 YFSETQ. This CDR3 spans 17 amino acids. The CDR3 coding sequence is TGCGCCAGCAGCTTAGGGGTAGCGGGAGCGAACACCGGGGAGCTGTTTTTT. It is translated as CASSLGVAGANTGELFF.

J is TRBJ2-5 and V is TRBV24-1; 7 nucleotides match TRBD1. V gave up 4 bases and J gave up 3 bases; unmatched junction bases: 7. Per germline, CDR1 KGHDR and CDR2 SFDVKD. This CDR3 has 15 residues. CDR3 residues: CATSETGQYKETQYF. In nucleotides, the CDR3 is TGTGCCACCAGTGAGACGGGACAGTACAAAGAGACCCAGTACTTC.

The genes are TRBV6-1 and TRBJ2-7, with 11 positions matching TRBD2. The trim removed 4 bases at V and 5 bases at J, leaving 10 bases unmatched. This CDR3 comprises 16 residues. Germline V gene data show CDR1 as MNHNS and CDR2 as SASEGT. In nucleotides, the CDR3 is TGTGCCAGCAGTGCCGGGACTAGCGGCGGGGGGAACGAGCAGTACTTC. It translates to CASSAGTSGGGNEQYF.

This chain links TRBV10-3 with TRBJ2-1; perhaps TRBD2 as D (5 bases). V was pared by 2 bases and J by 0 bases, with 11 bases between. This CDR3 spans 16 amino acids. Germline assignment: CDR1 ENHRY and CDR2 SYGVKD. CDR3 amino acids: CAISEPAANSYNEQFF. DNA for the CDR3: TGTGCCATCAGTGAGCCAGCGGCAAACTCCTACAATGAGCAGTTCTTC.

This sequence joins TRBV6-5 and TRBJ1-5; D is ambiguous. CDR3 length: 11 residues. Germline V gives CDR1 MNHEY, CDR2 SVGAGI. Trimming stripped 7 bases from V and 9 bases from J, with 10 bases between. CDR3 protein: CASTKEGPQHF. CDR3 coding DNA: TGTGCCAGCACTAAGGAGGGGCCCCAGCATTTT.

This clone was seen more than once but under ten times. The junction departs from germline at one end; a sequencing error may be responsible. The V call is TRBV7-9, the J call TRBJ2-7; 12 nucleotides agree with TRBD1. Germline CDR1 SEHNR, CDR2 FQNEAQ (reference sequence). CDR3 length: 15 amino acids. The CDR3 spells CASSLGTGGETRLSF. The CDR3 DNA reads TGTGCCAGCAGCCTCGGGACAGGGGGCGAGACTCGCCTGAGCTTC.

The chain has TRBV27 and TRBJ1-5; 7 nucleotides match TRBD1. Germline CDR1 MNHEY, CDR2 SMNVEV (reference sequence). This CDR3 is 17 amino acids long. Trimming removed 6 bases from V and 0 bases from J; junction bases left unmatched: 11. The CDR3 DNA follows: TGTGCCAGCAGGCCCGCCGGGACAGTTTATAGCAATCAGCCCCAGCATTTT. The encoded protein is CASRPAGTVYSNQPQHF.

The chain combines TRBV3-1 (or the pseudogene TRBV3-2) with TRBJ1-1; the D gene is possibly TRBD1 (5 bases). This CDR3 comprises 16 residues. Trimming removed 1 base at V and 0 bases at J, with 12 bases between. CDR1 and CDR2 from the germline V gene are LGHDT and YNNKEL (reference sequence). The CDR3 spells CASSQGRNRMNTEAFF. The CDR3 nucleotides read TGTGCCAGCAGCCAAGGCAGGAACAGGATGAACACTGAAGCTTTCTTT.